Following are 10 T cell receptor beta chains from one sample sequenced in a study of T cell responses to AZD1222 COVID-19 vaccine. TCRdb's copy holds only in-frame clones and misses some; the assay was immunoSEQ multiplex PCR. The sample lists 150,000 to 200,000 clones, 85% to 90% occurring once. Material: peripheral blood, obtained 28 days after the second AZD1222 dose. These receptors all stem from an adult who received the AZD1222 COVID-19 vaccine.

In its sample, this clone was seen once. The chain uses TRBV5-1 and TRBJ2-7; a possible D gene is TRBD2 (6 bases). This CDR3 comprises 15 residues. Trimming took off 0 bases at V and 0 bases at J, with 10 bases between the two ends. Germline values: CDR1 SGHRS, CDR2 YFSETQ. The CDR3 nucleotides are TGCGCCAGCAGCTTGGATGGGAGGAGCTCCTACGAGCAGTACTTC. As protein: CASSLDGRSSYEQYF.

The CDR3 region is CSVGTGRYF. DNA of the CDR3: TGCAGCGTTGGAACAGGGCGGTATTTT. V gene TRBV29-1 combines with J gene TRBJ2-3; TRBD1 is a possible D gene (6 bases). V was cut by 4 bases and J by 14 bases, with 10 bases left in between. This CDR3 comprises 9 residues. From germline, CDR1 is SQVTM and CDR2 ANQGSEA.

V is TRBV4-2 and J is TRBJ2-1, with D perhaps TRBD2 (6 bases). Germline V gene data show CDR1 as LGHNA and CDR2 as YNFKEQ. V shed 3 bases and J shed 5 bases, with 11 bases lying between them. The CDR3 extends over 14 amino acids. The CDR3 DNA reads TGTGCCAGCAGCCAGGATAGCGGTGACAATGAGCAGTTCTTC. Protein: CASSQDSGDNEQFF.

V usage is TRBV29-1 and J usage is TRBJ2-2, with 8 bases lining up with TRBD1. This CDR3 has 14 residues. The germline V gene encodes CDR1 SQVTM and CDR2 ANQGSEA. V gave up 5 bases and J gave up 6 bases; unmatched junction bases: 8. The CDR3 spells CSVYQGAIPGELFF. CDR3 nucleotide sequence: TGCAGCGTTTATCAGGGGGCCATTCCCGGGGAGCTGTTTTTT.

The genes are TRBV7-8 and TRBJ1-2; 9 bases line up with TRBD1. Germline CDR1 SGHVS, CDR2 FQNEAQ. The CDR3 spans 14 residues. After removal of 3 bases from V and 4 bases from J, the junction contained 3 bases not matched to a gene. The CDR3 DNA reads TGTGCCAGCAGCTTCGCGGACAGGGGCTATGGCTACACCTTC. Translation gives CASSFADRGYGYTF.

The chain uses TRBV7-3 and TRBJ2-7, with 7 bases that match TRBD2. This CDR3 contains 15 residues. V was pared by 3 bases and J by 2 bases, with 7 bases of the junction left unmatched. CDR1 and CDR2 from the germline V gene are SGHTA and FQGTGA. The CDR3 loop reads CASSFGASGTYEQYF. The CDR3 region has the DNA TGTGCCAGCAGCTTTGGGGCTAGCGGTACCTACGAGCAGTACTTC.

This clone was observed a single time. V and J are TRBV14 and TRBJ1-2, with unresolved D. CDR3 size: 14 residues. Germline V CDR1 and CDR2: SGHDN, FVKESK. V was trimmed by 0 bases and J by 2 bases, leaving 7 bases between them. In DNA, the CDR3 is TGTGCCAGCAGCCAAGAGTTAGCCAACTATGGCTACACCTTC. Its protein is CASSQELANYGYTF.

This clone came up once. The gene calls are TRBV4-3 and TRBJ1-3, with D possibly being TRBD1 (5 bases). The CDR3 loop spans 14 amino acids. V was shortened by 4 bases and J by 2 bases, with 9 bases between the two germline ends. CDR1 LGHNA and CDR2 YSLEER come from the germline V gene. The CDR3 DNA sequence: TGCGCCAGCAGCCCGCAGGGTCCTGGAAACACCATATATTTT. Residues: CASSPQGPGNTIYF.

Details on this clone: At one end, the junction sequence differs from germline, possibly due to a read error. The chain combines TRBV7-3 with TRBJ2-7; 8 nucleotides line up with TRBD1. Germline V gene data show CDR1 as SGHTA and CDR2 as FQGTGA. The length of the CDR3 is 14 residues. The CDR3 nucleotides read TGTGCCAGCAGCAAAGGGACAGGCTCCCACGAGCAGTACTTC. Its translation is CASSKGTGSHEQYF. The full variable domain, in which reference TRBV7-3 and TRBJ2-7 provide the parts outside the CDR3, is GAGVSQTPSNKVTEKGKYVELRCDPISGHTALYWYRQSLGQGPEFLIYFQGTGAADDSGLPNDRFFAVRPEGSVSTLKIQRTERGDSAVYLCASSKGTGSHEQYFGPGTRLTVT.

This sequence joins TRBV5-1 and TRBJ1-2; 9 bases are shared with TRBD1. Trimming cost V 4 bases and J 4 bases; bases outside gene matches: 17. Germline V lookup: CDR1 SGHRS, CDR2 YFSETQ. This CDR3 is 18 amino acids long. The CDR3 is CASSQSPGTGFESYGYTF. Here the CDR3 DNA reads TGCGCCAGCAGCCAAAGTCCCGGGACAGGGTTTGAGTCCTATGGCTACACCTTC.